Each of the 10 T cell receptor beta chains below was sequenced from the same sample in a study of cytomegalovirus exposure and HLA in healthy donors. PCR primers comprised 60 Vbeta and 13 Jbeta primers. TCRdb keeps only in-frame clones here, not all; method: immunoSEQ multiplex PCR. The table shows tens of thousands of clones, with roughly 78% occurring only once. Sequencing was done on a sample of PBMCs. The receptors were gathered from a male donor in good health and CMV-seropositive.

The CDR3 DNA reads TGTGCCAGCAGCTTAGAGGGCGGGTACGAGCAGTACTTC. Encoded protein: CASSLEGGYEQYF. The chain recombines TRBV7-2 with TRBJ2-7; D possibly corresponds to TRBD2 (5 bases). V lost 1 base and J lost 4, with 8 bases in between. The germline gives CDR1 SGHTA, CDR2 FQGNSA. This CDR3 comprises 13 residues. Supplemented by reference TRBV7-2 and TRBJ2-7, the full variable domain reads GAGVSQSPSNKVTEKGKDVELRCDPISGHTALYWYRQSLGQGLEFLIYFQGNSAPDKSGLPSDRFSAERTGGSVSTLTIQRTQQEDSAVYLCASSLEGGYEQYFGPGTRLTVT.

This chain uses TRBV15 with TRBJ2-1, with 7 bases that match TRBD1. Germline loops: CDR1 LNHNV, CDR2 YYDKDF (reference sequence). This CDR3 has 17 residues. V lost 1 base, J lost 0 bases, and 6 bases stayed unmatched. The CDR3 is CATSRATGSISYNEQFF. CDR3 nucleotide sequence: TGTGCCACCAGCAGAGCGACAGGGTCTATCTCCTACAATGAGCAGTTCTTC.

This clone was counted between two and nine times. V usage is TRBV5-6 and J usage is TRBJ2-7; 8 nucleotides match TRBD1. Unmatched junction bases numbered 6, after V lost 4 bases and J lost 3 bases. Germline lookup yields CDR1 SGHDT and CDR2 YYEEEE. The CDR3 runs to 14 residues. This CDR3 is CASSPRTGNYEQYF. CDR3 nucleotides: TGTGCCAGCAGCCCAAGGACAGGGAACTACGAGCAGTACTTC.

This chain links TRBV6-4 with TRBJ2-3, with 7 bases lining up with TRBD2. CDR1 is MRHNA and CDR2 is SNTAGT in the germline V gene. The J segment lost 0 bases and the V segment lost 3 bases, leaving 6 bases of the junction unmatched. This CDR3 region has 16 residues. The chain's CDR3 is CASSDLPAGSTDTQYF. DNA of the CDR3: TGTGCCAGCAGTGATCTCCCAGCGGGGAGCACAGATACGCAGTATTTT.

This clone was recorded only once. The rearrangement joins TRBV14 to TRBJ2-2; maybe TRBD2 (5 bases). In germline, CDR1 is SGHDN, CDR2 FVKESK. V was shortened by 4 bases and J by 5 bases, with 5 bases between the two germline ends. The CDR3 extends over 12 amino acids. The CDR3 DNA sequence: TGTGCCAGCAGCCGGGAGACCGGGGAGCTGTTTTTT. It yields the protein CASSRETGELFF.

The count of this clone is one. The chain carries TRBV4-1 and TRBJ2-2; 12 bases are shared with TRBD2. V shed 1 base, J shed 5 bases, and the junction held 11 bases outside the gene matches. The germline gives CDR1 MGHRA, CDR2 YSYEKL. The length of the CDR3 is 19 residues. The CDR3 is CASSQGVTGLAGFTGELFF. DNA for the CDR3: TGCGCCAGCAGCCAAGGTGTAACTGGACTAGCGGGATTTACCGGGGAGCTGTTTTTT.

This sequence joins TRBV5-1 and TRBJ2-7, with a tentative D call TRBD2 (5 bases). With 4 bases removed from V and 4 bases from J, the gap between germline ends came to 9 bases. Germline V gene lookup returns CDR1 SGHRS and CDR2 YFSETQ. CDR3 length: 12 amino acids. The CDR3 nucleotides are TGCGCCAGCAGCCCGGCGGGTTACGAGCAGTACTTC. This encodes CASSPAGYEQYF.

The V and J genes are TRBV7-9 and TRBJ2-7, with 7 bases that match TRBD1. Unmatched junction bases numbered 10, after V lost 6 bases and J lost 2 bases. This CDR3 region has 15 residues. The V gene's germline CDR1 is SEHNR and CDR2 FQNEAQ (reference sequence). The CDR3 bases are TGTGCCAGCAGGGTGGGATCAGGGGGAACCTACGAGCAGTACTTC. It encodes CASRVGSGGTYEQYF.

The CDR3 region has the DNA TGTGCCAGCAGCGTCCGTGTGGGGGCCAACGTCCTGACTTTC. Translating gives CASSVRVGANVLTF. The chain joins TRBV6-4 to TRBJ2-6, with no clear D. CDR1 and CDR2 (germline): MRHNA, SNTAGT. The CDR3 spans 14 residues. Trimming removed 6 bases from V and 4 bases from J, with 10 bases in between.

J is TRBJ2-3 and V is TRBV7-6; 10 positions agree with TRBD1. V was clipped by 9 bases and J by 2 bases; unmatched bases: 8. The CDR3 consists of 15 residues. Germline values: CDR1 SGHVS, CDR2 FNYEAQ. CDR3 sequence reads: CASIEGTGDTDTQYF. CDR3 coding DNA: TGTGCCAGTATCGAGGGGACAGGGGACACAGATACGCAGTATTTT.